The 3 T cell receptor beta chains listed next were all sequenced from one sample in a study of vaccination effects on CD4 cells after COVID-19. These receptors are not linked to any known antigen. Before sequencing took place, the ViraFEST assay used viral peptide pools to expand antigen-specific CD4+ T cells. The culture ran for about 10 days, and then CD4+ T cells were isolated. Participants completed two doses of the BNT162b2 or mRNA-1273 vaccine. This table comes from immunoSEQ multiplex PCR, and its TCRdb copy is limited to in-frame clones, with some not included. The table includes around 69,000 clones, 74% detected once. The sequenced sample was CD4+ T cells from PBMCs cultured with HCoV-229E spike peptides, obtained after COVID-19 vaccination. The receptors stem from a human donor who received a COVID-19 vaccine.

This clone was seen a few times. This chain connects TRBV4-1 to TRBJ1-2; 8 bases map to TRBD1. The germline CDR1 and CDR2 sequences are MGHRA and YSYEKL. The J segment lost 5 bases and the V segment lost 8 bases, leaving 7 bases of the junction unmatched. This CDR3 is built from 13 residues. The CDR3 DNA sequence: TGCGCCAGCCATGCGACAGGGGCGTATGGCTACACCTTC. This encodes CASHATGAYGYTF.

This clone was seen a few times. This rearrangement joins TRBV19 to TRBJ2-2, with a tentative D call TRBD1 (5 bases). Trimming left V 3 bases short and J 5 bases short, with 13 bases between. Germline CDR1 reads LNHDA; CDR2 reads SQIVND (reference sequence). This CDR3 contains 15 residues. CDR3 nucleotides: TGTGCCAGTAGTATTGAGGCAGGGCGGACCGGGGAGCTGTTTTTT. It translates to CASSIEAGRTGELFF.

For this clone: One end of the junction fails to match germline, which may point to a read error. The chain has TRBV19 and TRBJ1-1; no clear D. The length of the CDR3 is 16 residues. Germline V gene lookup returns CDR1 LNHDA and CDR2 SQIVND (reference sequence). CDR3 DNA sequence: TGTGCCAGTAGCATAGATGTAGGACGGGCGAACACTGAAGCTTTCTTT. It is translated as CASSIDVGRANTEAFF.